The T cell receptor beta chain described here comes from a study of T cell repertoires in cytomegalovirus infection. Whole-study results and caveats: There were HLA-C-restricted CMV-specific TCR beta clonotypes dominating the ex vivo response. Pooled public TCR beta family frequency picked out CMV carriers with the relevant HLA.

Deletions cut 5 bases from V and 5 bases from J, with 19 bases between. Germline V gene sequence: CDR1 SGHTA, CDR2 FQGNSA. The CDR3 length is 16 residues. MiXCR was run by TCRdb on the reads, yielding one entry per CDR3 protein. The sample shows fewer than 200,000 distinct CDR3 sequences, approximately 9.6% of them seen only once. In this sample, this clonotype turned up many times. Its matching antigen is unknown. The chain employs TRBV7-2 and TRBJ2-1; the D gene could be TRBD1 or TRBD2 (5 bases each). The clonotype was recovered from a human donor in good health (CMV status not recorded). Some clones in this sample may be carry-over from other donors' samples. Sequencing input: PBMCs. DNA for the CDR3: TGTGCCAGCAGCCCCCCCGGCCGGGACCTTCACAATGAGCAGTTCTTC. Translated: CASSPPGRDLHNEQFF.